A selection of T cell receptor beta chains follows, all from one sample in a study of T cells after yellow fever vaccination. TCRdb reprocessed the 5' RACE reads with MiXCR, giving one entry per CDR3 protein. The data contain 300,000 to 400,000 distinct CDR3 sequences, about 6% of them singletons. This sample comprised PBMCs, obtained 5 days after the yellow fever booster vaccination. The receptors shown here come from a man aged 25 to 40 who received the YFV17D yellow fever vaccine. CDR3s include the opening cysteine and the closing phenylalanine or tryptophan. Fields, in order: D gene, V gene, CDR3 length, clone size, J gene, CDR3 DNA, CDR3 protein. The D gene is left open where the match is weak. A row's size may be missing; if present it is once, few, many or a size class.

d_call: -; v_call: TRBV19; cdr3_length: 15; clone_size: few; j_call: TRBJ2-1; cdr3_nt: TGTGCCAGTAGTATTCCAGCGGGTCCCGACAATGAGCAGTTCTTC; cdr3_aa: CASSIPAGPDNEQFF
d_call: -; v_call: TRBV7-2; cdr3_length: 14; clone_size: -; j_call: TRBJ2-7; cdr3_nt: TGTGCCAGCACCCTGACGTTATGGGAGGACGAGCAGTACTTC; cdr3_aa: CASTLTLWEDEQYF
d_call: -; v_call: TRBV4-3; cdr3_length: 13; clone_size: many; j_call: TRBJ2-7; cdr3_nt: TGCGCCAGCAGCCAAGATAGAGTTCGTGAGCAGTACTTC; cdr3_aa: CASSQDRVREQYF
d_call: TRBD2; v_call: TRBV6-5; cdr3_length: 15; clone_size: many; j_call: TRBJ2-1; cdr3_nt: TGTGCCACCTCCGCGACTAGCGGGAGAGTCGATGAGCAGTTCTTC; cdr3_aa: CATSATSGRVDEQFF
d_call: -; v_call: TRBV20-1; cdr3_length: 15; clone_size: few; j_call: TRBJ2-1; cdr3_nt: TGCAGTGCTAGTCTTTCCAGGCTAGCGATTTCTGAGCAGTTCTTC; cdr3_aa: CSASLSRLAISEQFF
d_call: TRBD1; v_call: TRBV20-1; cdr3_length: 13; clone_size: few; j_call: TRBJ1-1; cdr3_nt: TGCAGTGCTACGACAGGGGCGAACACTGAAGCTTTCTTT; cdr3_aa: CSATTGANTEAFF
d_call: -; v_call: TRBV20-1; cdr3_length: 15; clone_size: -; j_call: TRBJ2-2; cdr3_nt: TGCAGTGCTAGAGATTTCTCAGGGGCCACCGGGGAGCTGTTTTTT; cdr3_aa: CSARDFSGATGELFF
d_call: TRBD1; v_call: TRBV15; cdr3_length: 14; clone_size: many; j_call: TRBJ2-3; cdr3_nt: TGTGCCACCAGCTCCGGGGACAGGGCGAATCGACAGTATTTT; cdr3_aa: CATSSGDRANRQYF
d_call: -; v_call: TRBV20-1; cdr3_length: 15; clone_size: -; j_call: TRBJ2-7; cdr3_nt: TGCAGTGCTAGATCCTCCAGCACCCCGATATACGAGCAGTACTTC; cdr3_aa: CSARSSSTPIYEQYF
d_call: -; v_call: TRBV7-3; cdr3_length: 16; clone_size: -; j_call: TRBJ2-7; cdr3_nt: TGTGCCAGCAGCTTAACGTCGGAGGGCTTCGGAGGAGAGCAGTACTTC; cdr3_aa: CASSLTSEGFGGEQYF
d_call: -; v_call: TRBV5-4; cdr3_length: 14; clone_size: -; j_call: TRBJ2-1; cdr3_nt: TGTGCCAGCAGCTTATCCCCGGGGGACAATGAGCAGTTCTTC; cdr3_aa: CASSLSPGDNEQFF
d_call: TRBD1; v_call: TRBV6-5; cdr3_length: 15; clone_size: few; j_call: TRBJ1-2; cdr3_nt: TGTGCCAGCAGTTATGAGGTGACAGGGGTATATGGCTACACCTTC; cdr3_aa: CASSYEVTGVYGYTF
d_call: -; v_call: TRBV15; cdr3_length: 13; clone_size: -; j_call: TRBJ2-5; cdr3_nt: TGTGCCACCAGTTGGTGGGGTGGAGAGACCCAGTACTTC; cdr3_aa: CATSWWGGETQYF
d_call: TRBD1; v_call: TRBV5-4; cdr3_length: 16; clone_size: few; j_call: TRBJ2-4; cdr3_nt: TGTGCCAGCAGCTTGGCCGTGGGACAGGGGCGGAACATTCAGTACTTC; cdr3_aa: CASSLAVGQGRNIQYF
d_call: TRBD2; v_call: TRBV11-2; cdr3_length: 21; clone_size: -; j_call: TRBJ2-1; cdr3_nt: TGTGCCAGCAGCTTAGTCTCAACCCTCGGAGATGGCGGGAGAAACTACAATGAGCAGTTCTTC; cdr3_aa: CASSLVSTLGDGGRNYNEQFF
d_call: TRBD2; v_call: TRBV10-3; cdr3_length: 14; clone_size: -; j_call: TRBJ2-1; cdr3_nt: TGTGCCATCAGAGCTAGCGGGGCCGACAATGAGCAGTTCTTC; cdr3_aa: CAIRASGADNEQFF
d_call: TRBD2; v_call: TRBV28; cdr3_length: 17; clone_size: -; j_call: TRBJ2-2; cdr3_nt: TGTGCCAGCAGTTTGGAGGTAGCGGGGGCGAACACCGGGGAGCTGTTTTTT; cdr3_aa: CASSLEVAGANTGELFF
d_call: -; v_call: TRBV7-9; cdr3_length: 17; clone_size: -; j_call: TRBJ2-5; cdr3_nt: TGTGCCAGCAACGGCAGAATGAAAACGGTTATCGGAGAGACCCAGTACTTC; cdr3_aa: CASNGRMKTVIGETQYF
d_call: TRBD2; v_call: TRBV20-1; cdr3_length: 12; clone_size: many; j_call: TRBJ2-1; cdr3_nt: TGCAGTGCTAGTGTTACTAGCGACGAGCAGTTCTTC; cdr3_aa: CSASVTSDEQFF
d_call: TRBD2; v_call: TRBV20-1; cdr3_length: 14; clone_size: few; j_call: TRBJ2-1; cdr3_nt: TGCAGTGCTAGGCGAAGCGGGAGTCCTTCTGAGCAGTTCTTC; cdr3_aa: CSARRSGSPSEQFF
d_call: -; v_call: TRBV5-1; cdr3_length: 16; clone_size: few; j_call: TRBJ2-7; cdr3_nt: TGCGCCAGCAGCTTGACGATTGGGCCGGGTTTGCACGAGCAGTACTTC; cdr3_aa: CASSLTIGPGLHEQYF
d_call: TRBD2; v_call: TRBV30; cdr3_length: 15; clone_size: many; j_call: TRBJ2-1; cdr3_nt: TGTGCCTGGAGTGCAAGCGGGAGTTCCTACAATGAGCAGTTCTTC; cdr3_aa: CAWSASGSSYNEQFF
d_call: TRBD2; v_call: TRBV5-5; cdr3_length: 15; clone_size: many; j_call: TRBJ2-1; cdr3_nt: TGTGCCAGCAGCTTGGGGCTAGCGGGCGTGGATGAGCAGTTCTTC; cdr3_aa: CASSLGLAGVDEQFF
d_call: -; v_call: TRBV18; cdr3_length: 14; clone_size: -; j_call: TRBJ2-3; cdr3_nt: TGTGCCAGCTCAAGGGAGCTAGACACAGATACGCAGTATTTT; cdr3_aa: CASSRELDTDTQYF
d_call: -; v_call: TRBV28; cdr3_length: 10; clone_size: many; j_call: TRBJ2-3; cdr3_nt: TGTGCCACCAGTTTGGATACGCAGTATTTT; cdr3_aa: CATSLDTQYF
d_call: -; v_call: TRBV7-8; cdr3_length: 14; clone_size: -; j_call: TRBJ1-6; cdr3_nt: TGTGCCAGCAGCTTAGAGACGAGGGGGTCACCCCTCCACTTT; cdr3_aa: CASSLETRGSPLHF
d_call: -; v_call: TRBV14; cdr3_length: 15; clone_size: few; j_call: TRBJ2-1; cdr3_nt: TGTGCCAGCAGCCAAGGAGGGAGTTTCGGCAATGAGCAGTTCTTC; cdr3_aa: CASSQGGSFGNEQFF
d_call: -; v_call: TRBV5-4; cdr3_length: 13; clone_size: many; j_call: TRBJ1-2; cdr3_nt: TGTGCCAGCAGCTTTTCGGGGGGCCGTGGCTACACCTTC; cdr3_aa: CASSFSGGRGYTF
d_call: TRBD2; v_call: TRBV5-6; cdr3_length: 15; clone_size: few; j_call: TRBJ2-3; cdr3_nt: TGTGCCAGCAGCTTACGTGCGGGAGGTAGCGATACGCAGTATTTT; cdr3_aa: CASSLRAGGSDTQYF
d_call: -; v_call: TRBV10-3; cdr3_length: 13; clone_size: few; j_call: TRBJ2-2; cdr3_nt: TGTGCCATCAGTTACTATGATACCGGGGAGCTGTTTTTT; cdr3_aa: CAISYYDTGELFF
d_call: -; v_call: TRBV5-1; cdr3_length: 15; clone_size: few; j_call: TRBJ2-5; cdr3_nt: TGCGCCAGCAGCTTGGTTCCAGGGTACCAAGAGACCCAGTACTTC; cdr3_aa: CASSLVPGYQETQYF
d_call: -; v_call: TRBV19; cdr3_length: 12; clone_size: many; j_call: TRBJ2-2; cdr3_nt: TGTGCCAGTAGTATAGGAGGTGGGGAGCTGTTTTTT; cdr3_aa: CASSIGGGELFF
d_call: -; v_call: TRBV3-1; cdr3_length: 15; clone_size: -; j_call: TRBJ2-7; cdr3_nt: TGTGCCAGCAGCCAAATCGGACAGACTTTAAGCGAGCAGTACTTC; cdr3_aa: CASSQIGQTLSEQYF
d_call: TRBD1; v_call: TRBV12-3/TRBV12-4; cdr3_length: 15; clone_size: -; j_call: TRBJ1-6; cdr3_nt: TGTGCCAGCAGGAATACAGGGGTTTATAATTCACCCCTCCACTTT; cdr3_aa: CASRNTGVYNSPLHF
d_call: -; v_call: TRBV29-1; cdr3_length: 13; clone_size: many; j_call: TRBJ2-3; cdr3_nt: TGCAGCGTCCGAGGGGGATTCACAGATACGCAGTATTTT; cdr3_aa: CSVRGGFTDTQYF
d_call: -; v_call: TRBV6-2/TRBV6-3; cdr3_length: 15; clone_size: few; j_call: TRBJ2-3; cdr3_nt: TGTGCCAGCAGAGAAGGGGGAACTAGACCAGATACGCAGTATTTT; cdr3_aa: CASREGGTRPDTQYF
d_call: -; v_call: TRBV5-1; cdr3_length: 13; clone_size: few; j_call: TRBJ1-4; cdr3_nt: TGCGCCAGCAGCTTGGATACGGGGGAAAAACTGTTTTTT; cdr3_aa: CASSLDTGEKLFF
d_call: TRBD1; v_call: TRBV5-1; cdr3_length: 14; clone_size: few; j_call: TRBJ2-7; cdr3_nt: TGCGCCAGCAGCTTCCAGGGACAGAACTACGAGCAGTACTTC; cdr3_aa: CASSFQGQNYEQYF
d_call: TRBD1; v_call: TRBV13; cdr3_length: 16; clone_size: -; j_call: TRBJ2-5; cdr3_nt: TGTGCCAGCAGCTCTAAGGACAGGGGGCGCTCCGAGACCCAGTACTTC; cdr3_aa: CASSSKDRGRSETQYF
d_call: TRBD2; v_call: TRBV12-3/TRBV12-4; cdr3_length: 13; clone_size: few; j_call: TRBJ2-1; cdr3_nt: TGTGCCAGCAGTTTAAACCAGCGGGGTGAGCAGTTCTTC; cdr3_aa: CASSLNQRGEQFF
d_call: -; v_call: TRBV5-1; cdr3_length: 16; clone_size: -; j_call: TRBJ2-2; cdr3_nt: TGCGCCAGCAGCTTGGTTGGACAGCCGAACACCGGGGAGCTGTTTTTT; cdr3_aa: CASSLVGQPNTGELFF
d_call: -; v_call: TRBV5-1; cdr3_length: 15; clone_size: many; j_call: TRBJ1-5; cdr3_nt: TGCGCCAGCAGCTTGGAAGGGGACAAATATCAGCCCCAGCATTTT; cdr3_aa: CASSLEGDKYQPQHF
d_call: -; v_call: TRBV18; cdr3_length: 14; clone_size: many; j_call: TRBJ2-1; cdr3_nt: TGTGCCAGCTCACCACGGCCTAACTACAATGAGCAGTTCTTC; cdr3_aa: CASSPRPNYNEQFF
d_call: -; v_call: TRBV5-1; cdr3_length: 15; clone_size: many; j_call: TRBJ2-7; cdr3_nt: TGCGCCAGCAGCCCGCGGCCGGGACAATCCTACGAGCAGTACTTC; cdr3_aa: CASSPRPGQSYEQYF
d_call: -; v_call: TRBV5-1; cdr3_length: 15; clone_size: few; j_call: TRBJ2-7; cdr3_nt: TGCGCCAGCAGCGACGAAGGACTGTTTTCCTACGAGCAGTACTTC; cdr3_aa: CASSDEGLFSYEQYF
d_call: TRBD1; v_call: TRBV3-1; cdr3_length: 15; clone_size: many; j_call: TRBJ2-5; cdr3_nt: TGTGCCAGCAGCCAACCCAGACAGGGATGGGAGACCCAGTACTTC; cdr3_aa: CASSQPRQGWETQYF
d_call: -; v_call: TRBV15; cdr3_length: 18; clone_size: -; j_call: TRBJ2-1; cdr3_nt: TGTGCCACCAGCAGAAAGCCGCCTGTTAGCGTCGCCTACAATGAGCAGTTCTTC; cdr3_aa: CATSRKPPVSVAYNEQFF
d_call: TRBD1; v_call: TRBV6-2/TRBV6-3; cdr3_length: 16; clone_size: many; j_call: TRBJ2-1; cdr3_nt: TGTGCCAGCAGTTACCCGCGGACAGGGGGCCAGGATGAGCAGTTCTTC; cdr3_aa: CASSYPRTGGQDEQFF
d_call: TRBD2; v_call: TRBV5-4; cdr3_length: 14; clone_size: many; j_call: TRBJ2-5; cdr3_nt: TGTGCCAGCAGCATGGGGGGGACGGAGCTGACCCAGTACTTC; cdr3_aa: CASSMGGTELTQYF
d_call: -; v_call: TRBV6-5; cdr3_length: 14; clone_size: many; j_call: TRBJ1-3; cdr3_nt: TGTGCCAGCAGTTATGGGGGTTCTGGAAACACCATATATTTT; cdr3_aa: CASSYGGSGNTIYF
d_call: TRBD2; v_call: TRBV11-2; cdr3_length: 22; clone_size: few; j_call: TRBJ2-7; cdr3_nt: TGTGCCAGCAGCTTAGACCGAGCAAGCGCCGGGACTAGCGGGAGGAAGGTGAGGGAGCAGTACTTC; cdr3_aa: CASSLDRASAGTSGRKVREQYF
d_call: -; v_call: TRBV30; cdr3_length: 13; clone_size: few; j_call: TRBJ2-6; cdr3_nt: TGTGCCTTACAGGGCAGAGGGGCCAACGTCCTGACTTTC; cdr3_aa: CALQGRGANVLTF
d_call: TRBD1; v_call: TRBV6-5; cdr3_length: 15; clone_size: -; j_call: TRBJ1-5; cdr3_nt: TGTGCCAGCAGCTACGGGGGACAGGCCAATCAGCCCCAGCATTTT; cdr3_aa: CASSYGGQANQPQHF
d_call: -; v_call: TRBV6-5; cdr3_length: 14; clone_size: -; j_call: TRBJ1-2; cdr3_nt: TGTGCCAGCAGTTACAGGGCAGGAGTATATGGCTACACCTTC; cdr3_aa: CASSYRAGVYGYTF
d_call: TRBD2; v_call: TRBV5-4; cdr3_length: 16; clone_size: -; j_call: TRBJ2-3; cdr3_nt: TGTGCCAGCAGCTTCTTCGCGGGAGGGTTCGCAGATACGCAGTATTTT; cdr3_aa: CASSFFAGGFADTQYF